What follows are 10 T cell receptor beta chains derived from one specimen sequenced in a study of CD8+ T cells in alopecia areata. Treatment defined: oral pan-JAK inhibitor, 5-10 mg twice daily. RNA was extracted and reverse transcribed into cDNA as the sequencing template. Clones were sequenced by immunoSEQ multiplex PCR, and TCRdb holds only the in-frame ones, with some missing. The data contain 150,000 to 200,000 clones, less than 70% of them singletons. Specimen: CD4+ T cells sorted from blood, collected at week 24, from a patient treated with tofacitinib. The receptors stem from a human donor with alopecia areata.

There are a few counts of this clone. The chain joins TRBV29-1 to TRBJ2-7; 7 bases are shared with TRBD1. From germline, CDR1 is SQVTM and CDR2 ANQGSEA. Trimming at V came to 4 bases and at J to 5 bases, leaving 11 bases not matched to a gene. This CDR3 has 14 amino acids. CDR3 sequence reads: CSVAMGQRSDEQYF. The CDR3 DNA reads TGCAGCGTTGCCATGGGACAGCGAAGCGACGAGCAGTACTTC.

V and J are TRBV5-1 and TRBJ2-7, with 13 bases lining up with TRBD2. V lost 3 bases to trimming and J lost 2 bases; unmatched junction nucleotides: 2. Germline values: CDR1 SGHRS, CDR2 YFSETQ. CDR3 length equals 15 residues. The CDR3 bases are TGCGCCAGCAGCTACACTAGCGGGGGGGCCTACGAGCAGTACTTC. Encoded protein: CASSYTSGGAYEQYF.

V usage is TRBV27 and J usage is TRBJ2-7; 8 bases map to TRBD1. There are 15 residues in the CDR3. Germline CDR1 reads MNHEY; CDR2 reads SMNVEV (reference sequence). The V segment lost 4 bases and the J segment 1 base; nucleotides outside the gene matches: 6. Here the CDR3 reads CASSSYGTGSYEQYF. CDR3 nucleotides: TGTGCCAGCAGTTCCTATGGGACAGGATCCTACGAGCAGTACTTC.

The CDR3 nucleotides are TGTGCCTGGAGCTACAGGGGTGGGCGTTCACCCCTCCACTTT. Translated, it gives CAWSYRGGRSPLHF. The chain has TRBV30 and TRBJ1-6; 7 nucleotides line up with TRBD1. Looked up from germline, CDR1 is GTSNPN and CDR2 is SVGIG (reference sequence). The CDR3 spans 14 residues. J gave up 9 bases and V 3 bases, and 8 bases lay outside the gene matches.

The V call is TRBV27, the J call TRBJ1-6, with 7 bases identical to TRBD1. Germline loops: CDR1 MNHEY, CDR2 SMNVEV (reference sequence). CDR3 length equals 13 residues. The trim removed 3 bases at V and 9 bases at J, leaving 2 bases unmatched. CDR3 sequence: CASSLSGGSPLHF. Here the CDR3 DNA reads TGTGCCAGCAGTTTGTCAGGGGGTTCACCCCTCCACTTT.

V gene TRBV15 combines with J gene TRBJ2-3; D gene unclear. The germline V gene encodes CDR1 LNHNV and CDR2 YYDKDF (reference sequence). The CDR3 has 18 residues. V was clipped by 0 bases and J by 1 base, with 17 bases between them. CDR3 residues: CATSRDPNMGGGTDTQYF. The CDR3 DNA follows: TGTGCCACCAGCAGAGACCCGAATATGGGTGGTGGCACAGATACGCAGTATTTT.

The sample holds a few counts of this clone. The chain joins TRBV29-1 to TRBJ1-2; a possible D gene is TRBD1 (6 bases). V shed 6 bases and J shed 7 bases, with 12 bases lying between them. Germline CDR1 is SQVTM and CDR2 is ANQGSEA. The CDR3 covers 11 residues. CDR3 residues: CSVGGVGGYTF. The CDR3 nucleotides read TGCAGCGTGGGGGGCGTGGGTGGCTACACCTTC. Full variable domain (outside the CDR3, taken from reference TRBV29-1 and TRBJ1-2): SAVISQKPSRDICQRGTSLTIQCQVDSQVTMMFWYRQQPGQSLTLIATANQGSEATYESGFVIDKFPISRPNLTFSTLTVSNMSPEDSSIYLCSVGGVGGYTFGSGTRLTVV.

The CDR3 region has the DNA TGTGCCAGCAGCGTAGCAAACCCCAATGCCGGGGAGCTGTTTTTT. Translation gives CASSVANPNAGELFF. The chain has TRBV9 and TRBJ2-2; D is unclear. Trimming stripped 0 bases from V and 6 bases from J, with 12 bases between. Germline V lookup: CDR1 SGDLS, CDR2 YYNGEE. CDR3 size: 15 residues.

The rearrangement links TRBV6-5 to TRBJ2-7; D is undetermined. The CDR3 spans 11 residues. The V gene lost 2 bases and the J gene lost 5 bases, with 4 bases spanning the gap. Germline V lookup: CDR1 MNHEY, CDR2 SVGAGI. The CDR3 DNA follows: TGTGCCAGCAGTTACCTCCACGAGCAGTACTTC. It specifies CASSYLHEQYF.

The chain is built from TRBV29-1 and TRBJ2-5, with D maybe TRBD2 (6 bases). V dropped 5 bases and J dropped 9 bases, with 22 bases sitting between them. Germline V gene lookup returns CDR1 SQVTM and CDR2 ANQGSEA. The CDR3 runs to 14 residues. The CDR3 protein is CSVTRTNQVSAQYF. CDR3 bases: TGCAGCGTTACACGGACTAACCAGGTATCGGCCCAGTACTTC.